This T cell receptor beta chain was sequenced for a study of blood T cell repertoires in COVID-19. Background on the study: Some COVID-19 samples were acute and others convalescent; all came from the United States, Italy and Spain. The analysed material was cDNA or gDNA that came from T cells, B-cell-depleted T cells, or PBMCs.

Here immunoSEQ multiplex PCR was the method, and the copy in TCRdb shows in-frame clones only, minus some. Of about 180,000 clones in the sample, about 86% were seen once. With 6 bases clipped from V and 6 bases from J, the junction kept 16 bases outside the gene matches. This CDR3 region has 17 residues. The germline V gene encodes CDR1 SEHNR and CDR2 FQNEAQ (reference sequence). The chain recombines TRBV7-9 with TRBJ2-7; TRBD1 agrees at 11 bases. This sequence was found in a man in his sixties or seventies with active or convalescent COVID-19. What was sequenced was peripheral blood. The CDR3 loop is CASSPGTGGLYAVEQYF. In DNA, the CDR3 is TGTGCCAGCAGTCCCGGGACAGGGGGGCTCTATGCTGTCGAGCAGTACTTC.